This T cell receptor (beta chain) was sequenced in a study of cytomegalovirus exposure and HLA in healthy donors. Across the study: Genetic ancestry analysis placed about 80% of the 398 donors that were genotyped in the Caucasian-associated cluster.

In the PCR, 60 Vbeta and 13 Jbeta primers were used. Produced via immunoSEQ multiplex PCR; TCRdb's table is partial and in-frame only. The profile shows approximately 140,000 clones, around 72% of them singletons. Germline V gives CDR1 LNHDA, CDR2 SQIVND (reference sequence). J gave up 0 bases and V 3 bases, and 4 bases lay outside the gene matches. The CDR3 extends over 16 amino acids. The chain has TRBV19 and TRBJ2-1; 8 bases line up with TRBD2. Sequenced material: PBMCs. The receptor comes from a human donor in good health. The CDR3 sequence is CASSIEAGVSYNEQFF. DNA of the CDR3: TGTGCCAGTAGTATTGAAGCGGGAGTCTCCTACAATGAGCAGTTCTTC.